The 10 T cell receptor beta chains below all came from one sample that was sequenced in a study of T cell repertoires in cytomegalovirus infection. TCRdb reprocessed the reads with MiXCR, giving one entry per CDR3 protein. The table lists fewer than 1,000,000 distinct CDR3 sequences, approximately 31% of them singletons, with roughly an eighth in the top ten. Their recognized antigens are unknown. The source was cultured CD8+ T cells from PBMCs, collected from culture after CMV antigen stimulation. These receptors originate from a human donor in good health (CMV status not recorded). Some clones in this sample may be carry-over from other donors' samples.

This clonotype was counted between two and nine times. In DNA, the CDR3 is TGTGCCAGCAGCCAAGATAGGCGGCGCGAGACCCAGTACTTC. Residues: CASSQDRRRETQYF. The V gene is TRBV4-2, the J gene TRBJ2-5; D gene ambiguous. CDR1 is LGHNA, CDR2 YNFKEQ, per germline. CDR3 length: 14 amino acids. V shed 0 bases and J shed 5 bases, with 10 bases lying between them.

This clonotype was seen only a few times. The chain couples TRBV7-9 to TRBJ2-2; TRBD1 agrees at 9 bases. After removal of 3 bases from V and 7 bases from J, the junction contained 9 bases not matched to a gene. The CDR3 has 16 residues. Germline-derived CDR1 and CDR2 are SEHNR and FQNEAQ (reference sequence). CDR3 sequence reads: CASSLPWTGDHGELFF. Here the CDR3 DNA reads TGTGCCAGCAGCTTGCCTTGGACAGGGGATCACGGGGAGCTGTTTTTT. The variable domain in full, completed from reference TRBV7-9 and TRBJ2-2, reads DTGVSQNPRHKITKRGQNVTFRCDPISEHNRLYWYRQTLGQGPEFLTYFQNEAQLEKSRLLSDRFSAERPKGSFSTLEIQRTEQGDSAMYLCASSLPWTGDHGELFFGEGSRLTVL.

The chain links TRBV10-3 to TRBJ2-5; a possible D gene is TRBD2 (6 bases). Germline V lookup: CDR1 ENHRY, CDR2 SYGVKD. The CDR3 is made up of 13 amino acids. V was trimmed by 2 bases and J by 7 bases, leaving 11 bases between them. Here the CDR3 reads CAISEGEAGTQYF. The DNA for the CDR3 is TGTGCCATCAGTGAGGGGGAGGCTGGGACCCAGTACTTC.

In DNA, the CDR3 is TGTGCCAGCAGCTTAGGACGAGCAATTGGCTACACCTTC. Amino acid sequence: CASSLGRAIGYTF. The chain links TRBV7-9 to TRBJ1-2; D call uncertain. In germline, CDR1 is SEHNR, CDR2 FQNEAQ (reference sequence). This CDR3 spans 13 amino acids. Trimming cost V 1 base and J 7 bases, with 10 bases left between them.

The table lists this clonotype with a few counts. V usage is TRBV4-3 and J usage is TRBJ2-7, with D maybe TRBD1 (5 bases). V lost 4 bases and J 2 bases, leaving 12 bases between the germline ends. Germline CDR1 and CDR2: LGHNA and YSLEER. This CDR3 comprises 14 residues. The CDR3 DNA reads as TGCGCCAGCAGCCCGGGCCTCAGGGCCTACGAGCAGTACTTC. Translated: CASSPGLRAYEQYF.

This clonotype was found a few times. DNA of the CDR3: TGTGCCACCAGCCAGGTAGGGGACACCACAGATACGCAGTATTTT. Amino acid sequence: CATSQVGDTTDTQYF. The chain recombines TRBV24-1 with TRBJ2-3; tentatively, D is TRBD1 (6 bases). This CDR3 region has 15 residues. Germline assignment: CDR1 KGHDR and CDR2 SFDVKD. V lost 7 bases and J lost 2, with 15 bases in between.

This clonotype was picked up a small number of times. The chain has TRBV7-6 and TRBJ2-1, with D possibly TRBD2 on 5 matching bases. This CDR3 has 17 amino acids. The germline CDR1 and CDR2 sequences are SGHVS and FNYEAQ. V was shortened by 1 base and J by 0 bases, with 13 bases between the two germline ends. The CDR3 sequence is CASSLDARVSSYNEQFF. CDR3 in DNA: TGTGCCAGCAGCTTAGACGCGCGGGTGAGCTCCTACAATGAGCAGTTCTTC.

V gene TRBV6-6 combines with J gene TRBJ1-5; D perhaps matches TRBD1 (5 bases). The CDR3 is 14 residues long. The germline gives CDR1 MNHNY, CDR2 SVGAGI (reference sequence). Trimming pared 8 bases from V and 3 bases from J, leaving 14 bases between. The CDR3 sequence: CASWTGAVNQPQHF. In nucleotides, the CDR3 is TGTGCCAGCTGGACCGGGGCCGTCAATCAGCCCCAGCATTTT.

This clonotype was detected many times. The chain is built from TRBV12-3 or TRBV12-4 and TRBJ2-3, with TRBD1 matching 8 bases. Unmatched junction bases numbered 12, after V lost 7 bases and J lost 3 bases. This CDR3 has 16 amino acids. CDR3 amino acids: CASIPRQGARTDTQYF. The CDR3, as DNA: TGTGCCAGCATCCCCCGCCAGGGGGCAAGAACAGATACGCAGTATTTT.

V usage is TRBV27 and J usage is TRBJ1-1; no firm D call. The ends were cut back, 5 bases at V and 5 bases at J, with 18 bases in the middle. The germline gives CDR1 MNHEY, CDR2 SMNVEV (reference sequence). CDR3 length equals 15 residues. CDR3 DNA sequence: TGTGCCAGCAGTCCAGTTGGGCTTGTGAGGACTGAAGCTTTCTTT. Encoded protein: CASSPVGLVRTEAFF.